A selection of T cell receptor beta chains follows, all from one sample in a study of cytomegalovirus exposure and HLA in healthy donors. Produced via immunoSEQ multiplex PCR; TCRdb's table is partial and in-frame only. Of 190,000 or so clones in the sample, 75% to 90% were seen once. The material sequenced was PBMCs. The receptors shown here come from a boy aged 5-17 years in good health and CMV-seronegative. Each CDR3 is given without its conserved first and last residue. The D gene is left open where the match is weak.

D	V	J	CDR3
TRBD1	TRBV5-5	TRBJ2-7	ASSIGQGAREQY
-	TRBV7-9	TRBJ1-1	ASSDPILTGYTEAF
TRBD2	TRBV7-2	TRBJ2-3	ASSLALASGIPSTDMQY
-	TRBV7-6	TRBJ2-5	ASSRLREETQY
-	TRBV7-3	TRBJ1-1	ASSFGNRVRGEAF
-	TRBV23-1	TRBJ1-2	ASSQSIELNGYT
-	TRBV7-9	TRBJ2-5	ASSLASYQGGQETQY
TRBD1	TRBV7-8	TRBJ1-1	ASSLGQGVISEAF
TRBD2	TRBV4-1	TRBJ2-7	ASSRGFSGGAGEQY
-	TRBV29-1	TRBJ1-1	SVRGTTSLESTEAF
TRBD2	TRBV7-2	TRBJ2-7	ASSERTSGSGQY
-	TRBV6-5	TRBJ1-4	ASRTRRVGEKLF
TRBD2	TRBV19	TRBJ2-1	ASSIRPSGSSYNEQF
TRBD1	TRBV7-9	TRBJ2-1	ASSLPDRGLNEQF
TRBD1	TRBV11-2	TRBJ2-5	ASSTYRGRETQY
-	TRBV7-8	TRBJ1-1	ASSLRRRTTEAF
TRBD1	TRBV11-2	TRBJ2-3	ASSPARDRGLGDTQY
-	TRBV10-3	TRBJ2-1	AISESWRSSYNEQF
TRBD2	TRBV7-2	TRBJ2-3	ASSLTSGTDTQY
-	TRBV29-1	TRBJ2-7	SVWQIYEQY
-	TRBV9	TRBJ1-4	ASSVGPDRGEKLF
TRBD1	TRBV27	TRBJ2-3	ASSPLDRGTDTQY
TRBD2	TRBV7-3	TRBJ2-5	ASSRGGREGETQY
TRBD1	TRBV6-1	TRBJ2-4	ASSEARGDRGHARNIQY
TRBD2	TRBV18	TRBJ2-7	ASSLGLAGDEQY
-	TRBV7-3	TRBJ2-7	ASSIYPATVTYEQY
-	TRBV5-4	TRBJ2-2	ASSLGRSMNANTGELF
-	TRBV4-2	TRBJ1-1	ASSQEGANTEAF